Listed here are 19 T cell receptor beta chains from one sample, sequenced in a study of T cells in Graves' hyperthyroidism and ophthalmopathy. RNA transcripts served as the template for amplifying TCR beta CDR3 regions. The HTBI primer set was used in a first-round RT-PCR of the TCR CDR3. TCRdb re-derived calls from the multiplex PCR reads in MiXCR, one entry per CDR3 protein. Of 90,000 to 120,000 distinct CDR3 sequences detected, about 16% appear once; the ten largest clones hold 40% to 50%. The sample taken for sequencing was blood. The receptors stem from a woman aged 45 to 65 with Graves' hyperthyroidism.

This clonotype was observed many times. V usage is TRBV18 and J usage is TRBJ1-2; D may be TRBD1 (5 bases). The CDR3 consists of 14 residues. Germline V lookup: CDR1 KGHSH, CDR2 LQKENI. Trimming removed 3 bases from V and 4 bases from J, with 12 bases in between. CDR3 coding DNA: TGTGCCAGCTCACCTGAGACAGCGATCTATGGCTACACCTTC. It translates to CASSPETAIYGYTF.

The sample holds many counts of this clonotype. The CDR3 DNA reads as TGTGCCAGCAGCTTAATCGCGGGAGGGCCCTACGAGCAGTACTTC. Protein sequence: CASSLIAGGPYEQYF. The rearrangement joins TRBV7-9 to TRBJ2-7; TRBD2 aligns across 9 bases. Germline V gives CDR1 SEHNR, CDR2 FQNEAQ (reference sequence). This CDR3 comprises 15 residues. The V gene end was trimmed by 2 bases and the J gene end by 2 bases; junction bases not matched to a gene: 4.

This clonotype came up many times. The chain carries TRBV6-5 and TRBJ2-1; 8 positions agree with TRBD2. Trimming at V came to 2 bases and at J to 8 bases, leaving 8 bases not matched to a gene. Germline CDR1 MNHEY, CDR2 SVGAGI. This CDR3 spans 15 amino acids. Here the CDR3 DNA reads TGTGCCAGCAGTTACGTGACTAGCGCATCCTATGAGCAGTTCTTC. It specifies CASSYVTSASYEQFF.

This clonotype showed up many times. The chain joins TRBV6-1 to TRBJ2-3; D unresolved. This CDR3 is 15 amino acids long. Germline CDR1 and CDR2: MNHNS and SASEGT. The V and J ends lost 3 bases and 2 bases respectively, with 12 bases between them. CDR3 nucleotide sequence: TGTGCCAGCAGTGATGGTCCTACGATCACAGATACGCAGTATTTT. Translating gives CASSDGPTITDTQYF.

The chain employs TRBV7-3 and TRBJ2-3; TRBD2 matches 8 bases. This CDR3 has 16 residues. CDR1 is SGHTA, CDR2 FQGTGA, per germline. The V segment lost 2 bases and the J segment 3 bases; nucleotides outside the gene matches: 7. CDR3 residues: CASSLGTGGPTDTQYF. Here the CDR3 DNA reads TGTGCCAGCAGCTTAGGTACGGGAGGGCCAACAGATACGCAGTATTTT.

This clonotype was recorded at least ten times. The chain employs TRBV9 and TRBJ2-1; the match to TRBD2 covers 9 bases. This CDR3 comprises 17 residues. Germline V gene data show CDR1 as SGDLS and CDR2 as YYNGEE. With V trimmed by 0 bases and J by 2 bases, 6 bases remained unmatched. CDR3 sequence: CASSVDGSGSPYNEQFF. The CDR3 nucleotides are TGTGCCAGCAGCGTAGACGGTAGCGGGAGCCCCTACAATGAGCAGTTCTTC.

This clonotype was seen only a few times. A much larger clone differs by one base, so this may be a read error. V and J are TRBV19 and TRBJ1-2; D ambiguous. This CDR3 contains 13 residues. Germline assignment: CDR1 LNHDA and CDR2 SQIVND (reference sequence). CDR3 nucleotide sequence: TGTGCCGGTAGACGACACTCCGACTATGGCTACACCTTC. It codes for CAGRRHSDYGYTF. The variable domain in full, with the rest retrieved from reference TRBV19 and TRBJ1-2, is DGGITQSPKYLFRKEGQNVTLSCEQNLNHDAMYWYRQDPGQGLRLIYYSQIVNDFQKGDIAEGYSVSREKKESFPLTVTSAQKNPTAFYLCAGRRHSDYGYTFGSGTRLTVV.

This clonotype came up many times. The chain carries TRBV10-3 and TRBJ2-7; D is possibly TRBD2 (5 bases). Deletions cut 0 bases from V and 2 bases from J, with 8 bases between. The germline gives CDR1 ENHRY, CDR2 SYGVKD. CDR3 length: 14 amino acids. CDR3 sequence (DNA): TGTGCCATCAGTGAGTCCGGGGAGCCCTACGAGCAGTACTTC. Translation gives CAISESGEPYEQYF.

This clonotype was seen repeatedly, ten times or more. This chain links TRBV9 with TRBJ1-2; 7 bases line up with TRBD1. Germline CDR1 is SGDLS and CDR2 is YYNGEE. The CDR3 covers 15 residues. The V segment lost 0 bases and the J segment 4 bases; nucleotides outside the gene matches: 6. The CDR3 reads CASSVGGDRAYGYTF. The CDR3, as DNA: TGTGCCAGCAGCGTAGGAGGAGACAGGGCCTATGGCTACACCTTC.

This clonotype has more than one count but fewer than ten. J is TRBJ2-3 and V is TRBV11-2; D is ambiguous. The CDR3 is made up of 14 amino acids. V lost 5 bases and J lost 2, with 11 bases in between. Germline CDR1 is SGHAT and CDR2 is FQNNGV. The CDR3 sequence is CASSPRPNTDTQYF. CDR3 nucleotide sequence: TGTGCCAGCAGCCCCAGACCCAACACAGATACGCAGTATTTT.

This clonotype was recorded a few times. The rearrangement links TRBV12-3 or TRBV12-4 to TRBJ2-7; TRBD1 aligns across 7 bases. After removal of 4 bases from V and 2 bases from J, the junction contained 5 bases not matched to a gene. The CDR3 extends over 14 amino acids. The CDR3 nucleotides read TGTGCCAGCAGTTGGGGGACAGCGGCCTACGAGCAGTACTTC. It specifies CASSWGTAAYEQYF.

As concerns this clonotype: The junction departs from germline at one end; a sequencing error may be responsible. V gene TRBV29-1 combines with J gene TRBJ1-1; 7 bases are a match to TRBD1. The CDR3 loop spans 12 amino acids. Per germline, CDR1 SQVTM and CDR2 ANQGSEA. The CDR3 DNA reads as TGCAGCGCCGCAGGGGGTAGCCCTGAAGCTTCCTTT. Translation gives CSAAGGSPEASF. The full variable domain, rest sourced from reference TRBV29-1 and TRBJ1-1, is SAVISQKPSRDICQRGTSLTIQCQVDSQVTMMFWYRQQPGQSLTLIATANQGSEATYESGFVIDKFPISRPNLTFSTLTVSNMSPEDSSIYLCSAAGGSPEASFGQGTRLTVV.

This clonotype was recorded at least ten times. The V and J genes are TRBV24-1 and TRBJ2-1, with 13 bases matching TRBD2. This CDR3 has 16 residues. V was clipped by 4 bases and J by 2 bases; unmatched bases: 1. CDR1 KGHDR and CDR2 SFDVKD come from the germline V gene. The DNA of the CDR3 is TGTGCCACCAGTGACACTAGCGGGAGGGCCTACAATGAGCAGTTCTTC. It specifies CATSDTSGRAYNEQFF.

The sample holds many counts of this clonotype. V gene TRBV7-2 combines with J gene TRBJ2-5; D is perhaps TRBD1 (7 bases). Trimming shortened V by 5 bases and J by 4 bases, and 17 bases separated the two germline ends. Looked up from germline, CDR1 is SGHTA and CDR2 is FQGNSA. This CDR3 region has 15 residues. Written as DNA, the CDR3 is TGTGCCAGCAGCCGAGGCAGGGGGGAGAGAGAGACCCAGTACTTC. Amino acid sequence: CASSRGRGERETQYF. Full variable domain (outside the CDR3, taken from reference TRBV7-2 and TRBJ2-5): GAGVSQSPSNKVTEKGKDVELRCDPISGHTALYWYRQSLGQGLEFLIYFQGNSAPDKSGLPSDRFSAERTGGSVSTLTIQRTQQEDSAVYLCASSRGRGERETQYFGPGTRLLVL.

The rearrangement joins TRBV28 to TRBJ1-1, with D unclear. V lost 5 bases and J 4 bases, leaving 17 bases between the germline ends. The germline CDR1 and CDR2 sequences are MDHEN and SYDVKM. The CDR3 has 15 amino acids. The CDR3 region has the DNA TGTGCCAGCAGTCCCCGAGGGTTAAGAACCACTGAAGCTTTCTTT. Its translation: CASSPRGLRTTEAFF.

Judged by abundance, this clonotype is medium-sized. This CDR3 reads CSAGGLEAYEQYF. The CDR3 DNA reads TGCAGTGCAGGGGGACTAGAAGCCTACGAGCAGTACTTC. The chain carries TRBV20-1 and TRBJ2-7; the match to TRBD2 covers 8 bases. J gave up 2 bases and V 6 bases, and 6 bases lay outside the gene matches. The CDR3 loop spans 13 amino acids. Germline lookup yields CDR1 DFQATT and CDR2 SNEGSKA (reference sequence).

This clonotype was seen at least ten times. The chain joins TRBV7-9 to TRBJ2-1; the D gene is possibly TRBD2 (6 bases). This CDR3 contains 16 residues. In germline, CDR1 is SEHNR, CDR2 FQNEAQ (reference sequence). V lost 5 bases, J lost 7 bases, and 21 bases lay in between. The CDR3: CASSPTRTGADNEQFF. In nucleotides, the CDR3 is TGTGCCAGCAGCCCGACAAGGACGGGAGCAGATAATGAGCAGTTCTTC.

This clonotype was picked up many times. This chain uses TRBV5-6 with TRBJ1-1; D unclear. The CDR3 extends over 13 amino acids. Trimming left V 4 bases short and J 8 bases short, with 15 bases between. Germline assignment: CDR1 SGHDT and CDR2 YYEEEE. CDR3 region: CASSRTAGSEAFF. The CDR3 DNA is TGTGCCAGCAGCCGTACCGCGGGGAGCGAAGCTTTCTTT.

This clonotype showed up many times. J is TRBJ2-3 and V is TRBV28; D is unclear. There are 11 residues in the CDR3. Germline lookup yields CDR1 MDHEN and CDR2 SYDVKM. V lost 4 bases, J lost 2 bases, and 1 base lay in between. CDR3 region: CASSSTDTQYF. The CDR3 DNA is TGTGCCAGCAGTTCCACAGATACGCAGTATTTT.